This T cell receptor beta chain is drawn from a study of cytomegalovirus exposure and HLA in healthy donors. General study findings and limits: Some TCR beta chains (164 of them) were listed as cytomegalovirus-associated. The productive fraction for most TCR beta V segments was about 90% or about 30% in an earlier analysis.

This CDR3 is built from 16 residues. Germline CDR1 reads SGHRS; CDR2 reads YFSETQ. Trimming stripped 0 bases from V and 1 base from J, with 10 bases between. As to this clone: Its antigen is undetermined.

This PCR relied on a set of 60 Vbeta primers and 13 Jbeta primers. Generated by immunoSEQ multiplex PCR, the TCRdb table keeps only in-frame clones and is missing some. The repertoire includes fewer than 150,000 clones, roughly 80% of them detected once, and about 32% sits in the top ten. V gene TRBV5-1 combines with J gene TRBJ2-2, with D maybe TRBD2 (6 bases). What was sequenced was PBMCs. The source of this sequence is a man between 60 and 70 years old in good health and CMV-seropositive. CDR3 sequence: CASSLVRGRNTGELFF. The DNA of the CDR3 is TGCGCCAGCAGCTTGGTCCGGGGGAGGAACACCGGGGAGCTGTTTTTT.